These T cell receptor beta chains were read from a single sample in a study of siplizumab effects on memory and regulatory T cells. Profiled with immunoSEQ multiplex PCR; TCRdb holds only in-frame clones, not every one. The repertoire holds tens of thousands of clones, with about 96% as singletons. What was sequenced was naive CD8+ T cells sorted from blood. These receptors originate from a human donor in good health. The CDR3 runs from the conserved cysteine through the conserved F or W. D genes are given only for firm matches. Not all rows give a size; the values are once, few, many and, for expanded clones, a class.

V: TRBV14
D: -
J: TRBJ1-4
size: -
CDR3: CASSQDRGSYEKLFF
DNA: TGTGCCAGCAGCCAAGATCGGGGGAGTTATGAAAAACTGTTTTTT

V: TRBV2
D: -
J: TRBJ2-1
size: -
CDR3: CASRITASSYNEQFF
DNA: TGTGCCAGCCGCATCACAGCGAGCTCCTACAATGAGCAGTTCTTC

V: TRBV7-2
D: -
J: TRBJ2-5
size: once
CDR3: CASSWGPSLSYQETQYF
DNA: TGTGCCAGCAGCTGGGGACCTTCCCTATCGTACCAAGAGACCCAGTACTTC

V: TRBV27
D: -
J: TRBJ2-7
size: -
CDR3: CASSLFEGPYEQYF
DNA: TGTGCCAGCAGTTTATTCGAGGGCCCCTACGAGCAGTACTTC

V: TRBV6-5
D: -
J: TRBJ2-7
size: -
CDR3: CASSYNRDYEQYF
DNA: TGTGCCAGCAGTTACAACCGAGACTACGAGCAGTACTTC

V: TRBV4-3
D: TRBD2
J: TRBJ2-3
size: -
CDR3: CASSQELAGGLGSDTQYF
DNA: TGCGCCAGCAGCCAAGAGCTAGCGGGGGGGCTCGGTTCAGATACGCAGTATTTT

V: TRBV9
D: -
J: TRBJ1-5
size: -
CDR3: CASSVDGGLDQPQHF
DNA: TGTGCCAGCAGCGTAGACGGGGGTTTGGATCAGCCCCAGCATTTT

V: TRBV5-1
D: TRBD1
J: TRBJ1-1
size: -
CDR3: CASSFGIAETGDAEAFF
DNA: TGCGCCAGCAGCTTTGGGATTGCGGAGACAGGGGACGCTGAAGCTTTCTTT

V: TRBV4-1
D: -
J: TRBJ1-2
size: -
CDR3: CASSQPLTGNYGYTF
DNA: TGCGCCAGCAGCCAACCCCTAACAGGGAACTATGGCTACACCTTC

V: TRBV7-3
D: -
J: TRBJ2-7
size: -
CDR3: CASSLGGSGRSSYEQYF
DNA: TGTGCCAGCAGCTTAGGGGGATCGGGCAGGAGTTCCTACGAGCAGTACTTC

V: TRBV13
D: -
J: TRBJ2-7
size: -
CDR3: CASSFGQGDEQYF
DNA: TGTGCCAGCAGCTTTGGTCAAGGGGACGAGCAGTACTTC

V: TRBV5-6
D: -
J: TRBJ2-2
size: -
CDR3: CASSLRNTGELFF
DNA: TGTGCCAGCAGCTTGAGGAACACCGGGGAGCTGTTTTTT

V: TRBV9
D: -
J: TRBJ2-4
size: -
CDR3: CASSDQAGNIQYF
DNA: TGTGCCAGCAGCGACCAGGCGGGGAACATTCAGTACTTC

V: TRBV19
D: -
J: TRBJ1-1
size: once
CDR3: CASRWGDVNTEAFF
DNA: TGTGCCAGTAGGTGGGGGGACGTGAACACTGAAGCTTTCTTT

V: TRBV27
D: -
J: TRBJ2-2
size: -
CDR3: CASGPGPYFTGELFF
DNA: TGTGCCAGCGGTCCAGGACCGTACTTCACCGGGGAGCTGTTTTTT

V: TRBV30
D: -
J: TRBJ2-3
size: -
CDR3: CAWSVSRPDTQYF
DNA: TGTGCCTGGAGTGTAAGCCGTCCAGATACGCAGTATTTT

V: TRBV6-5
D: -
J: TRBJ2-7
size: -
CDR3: CASSYSGDNSYEQYF
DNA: TGTGCCAGCAGTTACTCGGGAGACAATTCCTACGAGCAGTACTTC

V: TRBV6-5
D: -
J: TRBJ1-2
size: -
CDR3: CACWRGGNYGYTF
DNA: TGTGCCTGCTGGCGCGGCGGCAACTATGGCTACACCTTC

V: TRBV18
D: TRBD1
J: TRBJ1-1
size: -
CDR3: CASSPRTQGPNTEAFF
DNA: TGTGCCAGCTCACCACGGACACAGGGGCCGAACACTGAAGCTTTCTTT

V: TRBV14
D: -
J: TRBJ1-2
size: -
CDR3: CASSQDSFGLGRLYGYTF
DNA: TGTGCCAGCAGCCAAGATTCCTTCGGCCTAGGGCGACTATATGGCTACACCTTC

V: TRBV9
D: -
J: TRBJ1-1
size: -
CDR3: CASSTGAMNTEAFF
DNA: TGTGCCAGCAGCACGGGGGCGATGAACACTGAAGCTTTCTTT

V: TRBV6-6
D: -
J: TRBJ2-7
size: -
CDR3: CASSYGGEGYEQYF
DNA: TGTGCCAGCAGTTACGGAGGGGAAGGGTACGAGCAGTACTTC

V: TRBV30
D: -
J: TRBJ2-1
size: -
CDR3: CAWSVTNEQFF
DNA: TGTGCCTGGAGTGTAACCAATGAGCAGTTCTTC

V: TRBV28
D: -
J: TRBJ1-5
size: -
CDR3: CASTEGKNSNQPQHF
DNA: TGTGCCAGCACTGAGGGTAAGAATAGCAATCAGCCCCAGCATTTT

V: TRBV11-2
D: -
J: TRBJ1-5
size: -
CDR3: CASSLEFWHLAPSQHF
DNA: TGTGCCAGCAGCTTAGAGTTTTGGCACTTGGCTCCGTCCCAGCATTTT

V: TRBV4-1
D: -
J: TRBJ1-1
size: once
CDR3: CASSQDVSWNTEAFF
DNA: TGCGCCAGCAGCCAAGACGTGTCGTGGAACACTGAAGCTTTCTTT